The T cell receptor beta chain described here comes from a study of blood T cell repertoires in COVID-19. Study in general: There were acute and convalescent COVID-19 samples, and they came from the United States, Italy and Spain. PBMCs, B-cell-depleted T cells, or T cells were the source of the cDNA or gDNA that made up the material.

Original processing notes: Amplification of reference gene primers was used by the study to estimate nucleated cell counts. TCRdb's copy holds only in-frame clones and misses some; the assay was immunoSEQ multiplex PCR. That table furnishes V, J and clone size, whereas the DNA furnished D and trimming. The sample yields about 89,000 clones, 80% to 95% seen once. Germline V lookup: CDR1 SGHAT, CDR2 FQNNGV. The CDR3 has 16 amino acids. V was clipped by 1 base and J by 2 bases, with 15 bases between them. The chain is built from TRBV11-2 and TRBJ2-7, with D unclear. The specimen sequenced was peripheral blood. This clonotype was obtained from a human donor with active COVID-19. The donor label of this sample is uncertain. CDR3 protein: CASSLVATQRTYEQYF. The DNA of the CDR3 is TGTGCCAGCAGCTTAGTAGCCACCCAACGGACCTACGAGCAGTACTTC.